These T cell receptor beta chains were read from a single sample in a study of T cell responses to AZD1222 COVID-19 vaccine. Sequenced by immunoSEQ multiplex PCR; TCRdb stores in-frame clones only, minus some. The sample holds 120,000 or so clones, 70% to 90% seen once. The sample here was peripheral blood, taken on day 0 of AZD1222 vaccination. The origin of the receptors is an adult in good health. The CDR3 runs from the conserved cysteine through the conserved F or W. D genes are given only for firm matches. Clone size is shown for a subset of rows, as once, few, many or a class of expanded clone.

V	size	J	D	CDR3	DNA
TRBV24-1	-	TRBJ1-2	-	CATSDGSRIYGYTF	TGTGCCACCAGTGATGGATCGCGTATCTATGGCTACACCTTC
TRBV5-1	-	TRBJ2-1	TRBD2	CASSLGFRTSGGNEQFF	TGCGCCAGCAGCTTGGGGTTTAGGACTAGCGGGGGGAATGAGCAGTTCTTC
TRBV30	once	TRBJ1-1	-	CAWSPQGGTEAFF	TGTGCCTGGAGTCCCCAGGGCGGCACTGAAGCTTTCTTT
TRBV3-1/TRBV3-2	-	TRBJ2-3	TRBD2	CASSPSGTDTQYF	TGTGCCAGCAGCCCTAGCGGGACAGATACGCAATATTTT
TRBV11-3	-	TRBJ2-2	-	CASSFFGNTGELFF	TGTGCCAGCAGCTTTTTCGGAAACACCGGGGAGCTGTTTTTT
TRBV21-1	-	TRBJ1-2	-	CASSISYGGQGIYGYTF	TGTGCCAGCAGCATATCTTATGGAGGACAGGGGATCTATGGCTACACCTTC
TRBV4-1	-	TRBJ1-1	-	CASSSRAVNTEAFF	TGCGCCAGCAGCTCCAGGGCTGTGAACACTGAAGCTTTCTTT
TRBV5-4	-	TRBJ1-2	-	CASSLAAGGYTF	TGTGCCAGCAGCTTGGCTGCTGGAGGCTACACCTTC
TRBV19	-	TRBJ1-4	TRBD1	CASSISGGDEKLFF	TGTGCCAGTAGTATTTCAGGGGGCGATGAAAAACTGTTTTTT
TRBV2	-	TRBJ1-2	TRBD1	CASSSRGQGAGYTF	TGTGCCAGCAGTTCCCGGGGACAGGGGGCCGGCTACACCTTC
TRBV20-1	once	TRBJ1-1	TRBD1	CSRRGFGEAFF	TGCAGCCGCAGGGGGTTTGGTGAAGCTTTCTTT
TRBV9	-	TRBJ2-7	-	CASSVGPGLYEQYF	TGTGCCAGCAGCGTAGGGCCAGGGCTCTACGAGCAGTACTTC
TRBV9	-	TRBJ2-3	-	CASSSSGGASTDTQYF	TGTGCCAGCAGCTCGTCGGGCGGGGCTAGCACAGATACGCAGTATTTT
TRBV5-4	-	TRBJ1-1	-	CASRTGNTEAFF	TGTGCCAGCAGAACGGGGAACACTGAAGCTTTCTTT
TRBV7-2	-	TRBJ2-7	-	CASSLGPLAFSNEQYF	TGTGCCAGCAGCTTAGGTCCCCTAGCGTTTTCCAACGAGCAGTACTTC
TRBV2	-	TRBJ1-4	TRBD1	CASRAGGNEKLFF	TGTGCCAGCAGGGCAGGGGGCAATGAAAAACTGTTTTTT
TRBV11-2	-	TRBJ2-1	-	CASSLWGGDNEQFF	TGTGCCAGCAGCTTATGGGGGGGCGACAATGAGCAGTTCTTC
TRBV7-9	-	TRBJ2-7	-	CASSLTGYERYF	TGTGCCAGCAGCTTAACAGGCTACGAGCGGTACTTC
TRBV6-4	-	TRBJ1-5	TRBD1	CASSEEGGANQPQHF	TGTGCCAGCAGTGAGGAAGGGGGCGCAAATCAGCCCCAGCATTTT
TRBV9	-	TRBJ1-6	-	CASSSRSSYNSPLHF	TGTGCCAGCAGCTCGAGAAGCTCCTATAATTCACCCCTCCACTTT
TRBV6-5	-	TRBJ1-4	TRBD1	CASSLGQTTNEKLFF	TGTGCCAGCAGTCTGGGACAGACAACTAATGAAAAACTGTTTTTT
TRBV6-2/TRBV6-3	few	TRBJ1-4	TRBD1	CASSDRQGNEKLFF	TGTGCCAGCAGTGACCGACAGGGGAATGAAAAACTGTTTTTT
TRBV7-2	-	TRBJ1-5	-	CASSFGGDGQPQHF	TGTGCCAGCAGCTTTGGAGGGGACGGTCAGCCCCAGCATTTT
TRBV15	-	TRBJ1-4	-	CATSRDAGEKLFF	TGTGCCACCAGCAGAGATGCCGGCGAAAAACTGTTTTTT
TRBV28	-	TRBJ2-1	-	CASRTRLARTYNEQFF	TGTGCCAGCAGGACCCGTCTAGCGAGAACCTACAATGAGCAGTTCTTC
TRBV5-4	-	TRBJ1-3	TRBD1	CASSEGQVSGNTIYF	TGTGCCAGCAGCGAGGGACAGGTCTCTGGAAACACCATATATTTT